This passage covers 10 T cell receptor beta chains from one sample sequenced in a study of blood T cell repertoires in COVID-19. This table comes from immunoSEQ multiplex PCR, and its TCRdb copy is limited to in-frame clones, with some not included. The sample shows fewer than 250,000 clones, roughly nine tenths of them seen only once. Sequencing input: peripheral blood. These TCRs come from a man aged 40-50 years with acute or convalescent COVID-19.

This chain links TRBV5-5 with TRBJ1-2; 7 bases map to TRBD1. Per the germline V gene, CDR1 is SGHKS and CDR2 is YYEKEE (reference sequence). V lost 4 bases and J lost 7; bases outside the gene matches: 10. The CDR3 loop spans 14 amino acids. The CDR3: CASSLVRGPLGYTF. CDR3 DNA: TGTGCCAGCAGCCTGGTTAGGGGGCCGCTTGGCTACACCTTC. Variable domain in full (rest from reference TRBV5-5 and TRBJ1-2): DAGVTQSPTHLIKTRGQQVTLRCSPISGHKSVSWYQQVLGQGPQFIFQYYEKEERGRGNFPDRFSARQFPNYSSELNVNALLLGDSALYLCASSLVRGPLGYTFGSGTRLTVV.

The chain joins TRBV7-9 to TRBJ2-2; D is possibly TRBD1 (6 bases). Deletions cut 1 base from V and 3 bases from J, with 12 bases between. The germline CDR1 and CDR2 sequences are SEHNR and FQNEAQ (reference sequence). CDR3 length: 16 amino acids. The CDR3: CASSLGRGTDTGELFF. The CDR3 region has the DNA TGTGCCAGCAGCTTAGGCAGGGGTACGGACACCGGGGAGCTGTTTTTT.

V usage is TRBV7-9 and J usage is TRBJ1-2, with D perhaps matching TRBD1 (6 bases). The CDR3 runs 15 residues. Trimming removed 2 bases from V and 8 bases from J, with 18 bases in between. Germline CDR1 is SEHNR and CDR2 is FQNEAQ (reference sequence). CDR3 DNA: TGTGCCAGCAGCTTACCCATGGACAGTTCACGGGGCTACACCTTC. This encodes CASSLPMDSSRGYTF.

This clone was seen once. In nucleotides, the CDR3 is TGCGCCAGCAGCTTGGCGTTTCGGGGAAATGAAAAACTGTTTTTT. Translated: CASSLAFRGNEKLFF. This chain links TRBV5-1 with TRBJ1-4; D not resolved. The V end lost 0 bases, the J end lost 5 bases, and 11 bases lay between the germline ends. The CDR3 runs 15 residues. Germline assignment: CDR1 SGHRS and CDR2 YFSETQ.

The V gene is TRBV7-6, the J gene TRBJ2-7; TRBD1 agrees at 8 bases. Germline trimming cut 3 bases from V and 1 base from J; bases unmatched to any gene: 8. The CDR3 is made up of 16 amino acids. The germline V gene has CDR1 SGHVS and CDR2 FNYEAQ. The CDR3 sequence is CASSFGSGQGSYEQYF. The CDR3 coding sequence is TGTGCCAGCAGCTTTGGATCCGGACAGGGTTCCTACGAGCAGTACTTC.

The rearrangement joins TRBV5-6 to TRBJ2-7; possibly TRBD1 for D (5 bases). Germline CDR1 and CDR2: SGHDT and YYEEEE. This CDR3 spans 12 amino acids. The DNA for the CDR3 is TGTGCTACAGCGTGGGGCACGGGCGAGCAGTACTTC. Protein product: CATAWGTGEQYF.

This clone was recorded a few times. The chain's CDR3 is CASSFKGQGTQPQHF. CDR3 in DNA: TGTGCCAGCAGCTTCAAAGGACAGGGAACCCAGCCCCAGCATTTT. This chain connects TRBV5-8 to TRBJ1-5, with 8 bases that match TRBD1. The germline V gene has CDR1 SGHTS and CDR2 YDEGEE. The J segment lost 7 bases and the V segment lost 2 bases, leaving 8 bases of the junction unmatched. There are 15 residues in the CDR3.

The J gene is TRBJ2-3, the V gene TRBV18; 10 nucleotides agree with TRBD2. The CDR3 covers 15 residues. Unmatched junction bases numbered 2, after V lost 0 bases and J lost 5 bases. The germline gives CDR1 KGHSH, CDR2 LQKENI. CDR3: CASSPPSSGGDTQYF. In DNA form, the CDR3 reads TGTGCCAGCTCACCACCGTCTAGCGGGGGAGATACGCAGTATTTT.

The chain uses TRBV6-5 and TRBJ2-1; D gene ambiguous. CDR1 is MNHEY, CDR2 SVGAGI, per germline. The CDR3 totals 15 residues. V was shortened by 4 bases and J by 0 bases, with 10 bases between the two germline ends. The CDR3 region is CASSLSLRSYNEQFF. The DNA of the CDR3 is TGTGCCAGCAGTTTGAGCCTTCGCTCCTACAATGAGCAGTTCTTC.

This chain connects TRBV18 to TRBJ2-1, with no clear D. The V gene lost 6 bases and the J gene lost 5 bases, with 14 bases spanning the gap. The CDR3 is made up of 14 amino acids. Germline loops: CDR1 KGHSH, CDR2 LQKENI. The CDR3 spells CASSVGLYDNEQFF. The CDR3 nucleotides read TGTGCCAGCTCGGTTGGGCTATATGACAATGAGCAGTTCTTC.